What follows are 30 T cell receptor beta chains derived from one specimen sequenced in a study of cytomegalovirus exposure and HLA in healthy donors. The PCR made use of 60 Vbeta and 13 Jbeta primers. The repertoire was sequenced with immunoSEQ multiplex PCR; TCRdb's copy has only in-frame clones and lacks some. The data contain 70,000 to 95,000 clones, 84% of them singletons. The sequenced sample consisted of PBMCs. These receptors all stem from a young woman in good health and CMV-seropositive.

The gene calls are TRBV4-2 and TRBJ1-5; 7 bases align to TRBD1. The ends lost 4 bases at V and 6 bases at J; junction bases unmatched: 9. The V gene's germline CDR1 is LGHNA and CDR2 YNFKEQ. CDR3 length: 15 amino acids. CDR3 DNA sequence: TGTGCCAGCAGCCGAGACAGGGATAGTAGTCAGCCCCAGCATTTT. This encodes CASSRDRDSSQPQHF.

This clone was seen many times. This chain joins TRBV6-1 and TRBJ2-5; 7 nucleotides match TRBD2. Germline V CDR1 and CDR2: MNHNS, SASEGT. With V trimmed by 3 bases and J by 5 bases, 9 bases remained unmatched. The CDR3 runs 15 residues. The CDR3 here is CASSDFMGGVETQYF. CDR3 DNA sequence: TGTGCCAGCAGTGATTTTATGGGGGGGGTGGAGACCCAGTACTTC.

A remark on this clone: One end of the junction varies from germline; a read error may be responsible. V usage is TRBV19 and J usage is TRBJ1-2; a possible D gene is TRBD1 (5 bases). The V gene's germline CDR1 is LNHDA and CDR2 SQIVND (reference sequence). The CDR3 sequence is 15 residues long. The CDR3 loop reads CASSRSVVGGYGYAF. CDR3 bases: TGTGCCAGTAGTCGATCAGTTGTCGGGGGGTATGGCTACGCCTTC.

The V gene is TRBV9, the J gene TRBJ2-5; unclear D gene. The J call may be mistaken, given a closer DNA end match to TRBJ2-7. The germline CDR1 and CDR2 sequences are SGDLS and YYNGEE. This CDR3 comprises 15 residues. The DNA for the CDR3 is TGTGCCAGCCCCACCCTTAGAACTGCTACCTACGAGCAGTACTTC. It specifies CASPTLRTATYEQYF.

The chain is built from TRBV28 and TRBJ2-3; a weak D match, TRBD2 (5 bases). The CDR3 totals 18 residues. Germline values: CDR1 MDHEN, CDR2 SYDVKM. The V gene lost 8 bases and the J gene lost 3 bases, with 27 bases spanning the gap. CDR3 bases: TGTGCCAGCCCTCCTACCCGGCCGGGGAGTCCCCAAACAGATACGCAGTATTTT. Amino acids: CASPPTRPGSPQTDTQYF.

The V and J genes are TRBV7-9 and TRBJ2-5; 16 bases are shared with TRBD2. Germline V CDR1 and CDR2: SEHNR, FQNEAQ (reference sequence). V lost 5 bases, J lost 5 bases, and 8 bases stayed unmatched. CDR3 length equals 17 residues. This CDR3 reads CASSQGLAGGPGETQYF. Written as DNA, the CDR3 is TGTGCCAGCAGCCAGGGACTAGCGGGAGGGCCGGGGGAGACCCAGTACTTC. Filled out from reference TRBV7-9 and TRBJ2-5, the complete variable domain reads DTGVSQNPRHKITKRGQNVTFRCDPISEHNRLYWYRQTLGQGPEFLTYFQNEAQLEKSRLLSDRFSAERPKGSFSTLEIQRTEQGDSAMYLCASSQGLAGGPGETQYFGPGTRLLVL.

The V and J genes are TRBV2 and TRBJ1-2; 9 nucleotides match TRBD1. Germline CDR1 and CDR2: SNHLY and FYNNEI. This CDR3 spans 13 amino acids. The V gene end was trimmed by 6 bases and the J gene end by 6 bases; junction bases not matched to a gene: 5. This CDR3 is CASSAGQGNGYTF. CDR3 in DNA: TGTGCCAGCAGCGCAGGACAGGGGAATGGCTACACCTTC.

The chain combines TRBV9 with TRBJ2-5; 7 bases align to TRBD1. The CDR3 covers 19 residues. Looked up from germline, CDR1 is SGDLS and CDR2 is YYNGEE. V was clipped by 3 bases and J by 1 base; unmatched bases: 18. CDR3 nucleotide sequence: TGTGCCAGCAGCGCTCGGGACAGCTCTTTAATTGGATCCCAAGAGACCCAGTACTTC. This encodes CASSARDSSLIGSQETQYF.

The rearrangement uses TRBV5-1 and TRBJ1-1; D is perhaps TRBD1 (6 bases). This CDR3 spans 12 amino acids. The germline gives CDR1 SGHRS, CDR2 YFSETQ. The V end was cut by 3 bases, the J end by 12 bases, with 15 bases between. Here the CDR3 reads CASSSDRDTPFF. CDR3 bases: TGCGCCAGCAGCTCTGACCGGGACACTCCTTTCTTT. The whole variable domain, filled in from reference TRBV5-1 and TRBJ1-1, reads KAGVTQTPRYLIKTRGQQVTLSCSPISGHRSVSWYQQTPGQGLQFLFEYFSETQRNKGNFPGRFSGRQFSNSRSEMNVSTLELGDSALYLCASSSDRDTPFFGQGTRLTVV.

V usage is TRBV4-1 and J usage is TRBJ2-2; D possibly corresponds to TRBD1 (6 bases). V was shortened by 4 bases and J by 1 base, with 10 bases between the two germline ends. The CDR3 has 15 residues. In germline, CDR1 is MGHRA, CDR2 YSYEKL. This CDR3 is CASSLDRRNTGELFF. The CDR3 nucleotides are TGCGCCAGCAGCCTCGACAGGAGGAACACCGGGGAGCTGTTTTTT.

The V call is TRBV9, the J call TRBJ1-2; perhaps TRBD1 as D (6 bases). Germline lookup yields CDR1 SGDLS and CDR2 YYNGEE. CDR3 length equals 14 residues. Between the trimmed V and J ends, which lost 4 bases and 3 bases, there was a span of 13 bases. The CDR3, as DNA: TGTGCCAGCAGCCCATTCGCAGGGGACTATGGCTACACCTTC. Translated: CASSPFAGDYGYTF.

The CDR3 nucleotides read TGTGCCAGCAGTATACAGGGGGGGTCTGGGGCCAACGTCCTGACTTTC. Protein: CASSIQGGSGANVLTF. J is TRBJ2-6 and V is TRBV27; tentative D call: TRBD1 (8 bases). The V end was cut by 5 bases, the J end by 1 base, with 12 bases between. Germline loops: CDR1 MNHEY, CDR2 SMNVEV (reference sequence). The CDR3 has 16 residues. The entire variable domain, with the rest obtained from reference TRBV27 and TRBJ2-6, is as follows: EAQVTQNPRYLITVTGKKLTVTCSQNMNHEYMSWYRQDPGLGLRQIYYSMNVEVTDKGDVPEGYKVSRKEKRNFPLILESPSPNQTSLYFCASSIQGGSGANVLTFGAGSRLTVL.

This chain links TRBV7-2 with TRBJ1-4; D possibly corresponds to TRBD1 (5 bases). V lost 7 bases and J 2 bases, leaving 8 bases between the germline ends. Germline V lookup: CDR1 SGHTA, CDR2 FQGNSA. The CDR3 contains 13 residues. As DNA, the CDR3 is TGTGCCAGCAAGCGACAGACTAATGAAAAACTGTTTTTT. This encodes CASKRQTNEKLFF. The whole variable domain, remainder taken from reference TRBV7-2 and TRBJ1-4, is GAGVSQSPSNKVTEKGKDVELRCDPISGHTALYWYRQSLGQGLEFLIYFQGNSAPDKSGLPSDRFSAERTGGSVSTLTIQRTQQEDSAVYLCASKRQTNEKLFFGSGTQLSVL.

This chain connects TRBV28 to TRBJ1-5; 7 bases are shared with TRBD1. The CDR3 has 16 residues. Germline V gene sequence: CDR1 MDHEN, CDR2 SYDVKM. V lost 3 bases to trimming and J lost 6 bases; unmatched junction nucleotides: 11. Here the CDR3 reads CASSFTGEVWSQPQHF. The CDR3 DNA sequence: TGTGCCAGCAGTTTCACAGGGGAGGTATGGAGTCAGCCCCAGCATTTT.

In this sample, this clone turned up once. This chain joins TRBV4-1 and TRBJ2-6; no clear D gene. Germline loops: CDR1 MGHRA, CDR2 YSYEKL. This CDR3 has 17 residues. Trimming took 0 bases from V and 4 from J, leaving 13 bases between them. The CDR3 coding sequence is TGCGCCAGCAGCCAAGATCAGTCATCCACCGGGGCCAACGTCCTGACTTTC. Translating it yields CASSQDQSSTGANVLTF.

The chain carries TRBV2 and TRBJ2-6, with D tentatively TRBD1 (6 bases). The V gene's germline CDR1 is SNHLY and CDR2 FYNNEI. This CDR3 has 15 amino acids. Trimming cost V 4 bases and J 6 bases, with 13 bases left between them. CDR3 in DNA: TGTGCCAGCAGTGCAACAGGGTATGTGGCCAACGTCCTGACTTTC. Encoded protein: CASSATGYVANVLTF.

This clone was observed a handful of times. For the CDR3, the DNA is TGTGCCAGCAGCTTGGGTCTACAGGGTTTGCAGCCCCAGCATTTT. It specifies CASSLGLQGLQPQHF. The chain couples TRBV5-5 to TRBJ1-5, with D possibly TRBD1 on 6 matching bases. This CDR3 has 15 residues. Between the trimmed V and J ends, which lost 0 bases and 7 bases, there was a span of 14 bases. Germline loops: CDR1 SGHKS, CDR2 YYEKEE (reference sequence).

The chain recombines TRBV5-1 with TRBJ2-2, with D tentatively TRBD1 (5 bases). CDR1 and CDR2 from the germline V gene are SGHRS and YFSETQ. This CDR3 has 15 amino acids. V lost 0 bases to trimming and J lost 4 bases, with 10 bases between them. CDR3 in amino acids: CASSLETAITGELFF. The CDR3 DNA sequence: TGCGCCAGCAGCTTGGAGACAGCTATCACCGGGGAGCTGTTTTTT.

The genes are TRBV5-1 and TRBJ1-2, with 9 bases that match TRBD1. V shed 3 bases and J 8 bases; nucleotides not matched to a gene: 5. CDR3 length: 13 amino acids. Germline-derived CDR1 and CDR2 are SGHRS and YFSETQ. The CDR3 loop reads CASSSGQGEGYTF. The CDR3 DNA reads TGCGCCAGCAGCTCGGGACAGGGAGAGGGCTACACCTTC.

The chain joins TRBV28 to TRBJ2-7; D possibly corresponds to TRBD2 (5 bases). CDR3 length: 15 residues. Trimming took 3 bases from V and 4 from J, leaving 16 bases between them. Germline V CDR1 and CDR2: MDHEN, SYDVKM. The CDR3 protein is CASSFSLGIQYEQYF. The CDR3, as DNA: TGTGCCAGCAGTTTTAGTCTCGGGATACAGTACGAGCAGTACTTC.

The V gene is TRBV6-5, the J gene TRBJ1-2; 12 nucleotides line up with TRBD1. V gave up 5 bases and J gave up 5 bases; unmatched junction bases: 3. CDR1 is MNHEY and CDR2 is SVGAGI in the germline V gene. This CDR3 has 14 amino acids. The CDR3 reads CASSGTGGAYGYTF. CDR3 nucleotides: TGTGCCAGCAGTGGGACAGGGGGCGCTTATGGCTACACCTTC.

The rearrangement joins TRBV5-1 to TRBJ1-4; possibly TRBD1 for D (5 bases). Per the germline V gene, CDR1 is SGHRS and CDR2 is YFSETQ. The CDR3 is 15 residues long. Trimming left V 0 bases short and J 5 bases short, with 11 bases between. This chain's CDR3 is CASSLEGRMNEKLFF. The CDR3 DNA is TGCGCCAGCAGCTTGGAGGGGCGTATGAATGAAAAACTGTTTTTT.

The chain recombines TRBV9 with TRBJ2-7, with 7 bases identical to TRBD2. Germline assignment: CDR1 SGDLS and CDR2 YYNGEE. This CDR3 comprises 15 residues. V shed 0 bases and J 5 bases; nucleotides not matched to a gene: 8. Written as DNA, the CDR3 is TGTGCCAGCAGCGTAGCGGCGGGAGCTCCACACGAGCAGTACTTC. This translates into CASSVAAGAPHEQYF.

V is TRBV7-9 and J is TRBJ1-1; D is perhaps TRBD1 (5 bases). With 2 bases removed from V and 8 bases from J, the gap between germline ends came to 15 bases. Germline CDR1 is SEHNR and CDR2 is FQNEAQ (reference sequence). This CDR3 region has 14 residues. The CDR3 bases are TGTGCCAGCAGCTTACGGGGGGAAAGGGACGAAGCTTTCTTT. Its protein is CASSLRGERDEAFF.

This chain joins TRBV18 and TRBJ1-5; 9 nucleotides agree with TRBD1. CDR1 and CDR2 (germline): KGHSH, LQKENI. This CDR3 is built from 16 residues. With 5 bases clipped from V and 3 bases from J, the junction kept 8 bases outside the gene matches. The CDR3 is CASSLTGTGNNQPQHF. CDR3 in DNA: TGTGCCAGCTCATTAACCGGGACAGGGAACAATCAGCCCCAGCATTTT.

The gene calls are TRBV5-1 and TRBJ2-1, with 8 bases matching TRBD2. Germline loops: CDR1 SGHRS, CDR2 YFSETQ. This CDR3 has 19 residues. V gave up 6 bases and J gave up 5 bases; unmatched junction bases: 22. Written as DNA, the CDR3 is TGCGCCAGCACTAGTTTAGGGGGTCCAACTAGCGGAACAAACAATGAGCAGTTCTTC. Its translation: CASTSLGGPTSGTNNEQFF.

V is TRBV5-5 and J is TRBJ2-5, with no clear D. Germline V gene sequence: CDR1 SGHKS, CDR2 YYEKEE (reference sequence). Trimming cost V 0 bases and J 9 bases, with 6 bases left between them. The CDR3 consists of 11 residues. CDR3 DNA: TGTGCCAGCAGCTTGGCTTATTCCCAGTACTTC. Its translation is CASSLAYSQYF.

The rearrangement joins TRBV30 to TRBJ2-5, with D unresolved. From germline, CDR1 is GTSNPN and CDR2 SVGIG (reference sequence). Trimming cost V 2 bases and J 4 bases, with 5 bases left between them. This CDR3 comprises 11 residues. The CDR3 sequence is CAWSLGETQYF. The DNA of the CDR3 is TGTGCCTGGAGTCTCGGAGAGACCCAGTACTTC.

This clone was detected only a few times. The V gene is TRBV4-1, the J gene TRBJ1-5, with 10 bases that match TRBD1. CDR1 and CDR2 (germline): MGHRA, YSYEKL. The V segment lost 3 bases and the J segment 3 bases; nucleotides outside the gene matches: 5. This CDR3 contains 16 residues. DNA of the CDR3: TGCGCCAGCAGCCAGACGGGACAGGGGATCAATCAGCCCCAGCATTTT. Translated: CASSQTGQGINQPQHF.

Only a few counts were recorded for this clone. The V and J genes are TRBV4-1 and TRBJ1-1; the D is unclear. Germline CDR1 and CDR2: MGHRA and YSYEKL. CDR3 size: 15 residues. Trimming took off 4 bases at V and 4 bases at J, with 16 bases between the two ends. CDR3 loop: CASSLSRTGSTEAFF. Written as DNA, the CDR3 is TGCGCCAGCAGCCTAAGCCGGACGGGAAGCACTGAAGCTTTCTTT.